This paragraph covers one T cell receptor beta chain sequence. Its antigen remains unknown. This record comes from a study of T cell responses to AZD1222 COVID-19 vaccine. Study-level findings and limits: Baseline seropositivity characterized only six AZD1222 recipients. Nearly half of spike-specific TCRs reportedly go after variant regions that carry no mutations. Without day 14 samples, only post-peak T cell repertoires were studied. Most donors were white British and more were female, and clonal diversity was possibly underestimated.

Clones were read by immunoSEQ multiplex PCR, and TCRdb kept only the in-frame ones, dropping some. The repertoire has about 140,000 clones, around 91% of them found once; the top ten carry about a tenth. V lost 1 base and J 7 bases, leaving 17 bases between the germline ends. This CDR3 region has 15 residues. Germline V gene data show CDR1 as GTSNPN and CDR2 as SVGIG (reference sequence). The V call is TRBV30, the J call TRBJ1-5, with D perhaps matching TRBD1 (5 bases). The sample consisted of peripheral blood, taken 28 days after the second AZD1222 dose. The TCR was taken from an adult who received the AZD1222 COVID-19 vaccine. The CDR3 protein is CAWSAFQGGRQPQHF. The CDR3 DNA is TGTGCCTGGAGTGCTTTTCAGGGTGGTCGGCAGCCCCAGCATTTT.